Reported below is one TCR beta chain. Its antigen is still unknown. Method: immunoSEQ multiplex PCR; TCRdb's copy keeps in-frame clones and lacks some. The sample consists of 900 to 1,300 clones, about 30% of them appearing once. In germline, CDR1 is GTSNPN, CDR2 SVGIG (reference sequence). This CDR3 has 13 amino acids. V was trimmed by 4 bases and J by 5 bases, leaving 12 bases between them. This sample is part of a study of T cells in localized non-small cell lung cancer. Study results and limitations: Adjacent lung held a median 57 of the top 100 tumor clones.

The sample in question was lung tumor tissue, obtained before any cancer treatment. This clonotype was obtained from a woman aged 40-70 years with stage I squamous cell lung carcinoma. V and J are TRBV30 and TRBJ1-5, with D perhaps matching TRBD1 (6 bases). The CDR3: CAWNRGADQPQHF. CDR3 nucleotides: TGTGCCTGGAATCGGGGGGCGGATCAGCCCCAGCATTTT.